This T cell receptor beta chain comes out of a study of kidney transplant recipient with SARS-CoV-2 infection. From the reads, TCRdb called clonotypes with MiXCR, one entry per CDR3 protein. The table lists under 250,000 distinct CDR3 sequences, around 30% of them singletons. CDR1 is ENHRY, CDR2 SYGVKD, per germline. The CDR3 is 16 amino acids. Concerning this clonotype itself: One junction end does not reproduce the germline sequence, and a read error may be involved.

Specimen: a blood sample, collected at baseline and on roughly day 110 from a kidney transplant recipient. The chain carries TRBV10-3 and TRBJ1-3; D unclear. This TCR came from a male patient between 25 and 39 years old who had COVID-19 and was a kidney transplant recipient. Some T cells may be transferred from the graft donor. CDR3 sequence: CAISGSQPHSGNTIYF. As DNA, the CDR3 is TGTGCCATCAGTGGGTCGCAGCCGCACTCTGGAAACACCATATACTTT.